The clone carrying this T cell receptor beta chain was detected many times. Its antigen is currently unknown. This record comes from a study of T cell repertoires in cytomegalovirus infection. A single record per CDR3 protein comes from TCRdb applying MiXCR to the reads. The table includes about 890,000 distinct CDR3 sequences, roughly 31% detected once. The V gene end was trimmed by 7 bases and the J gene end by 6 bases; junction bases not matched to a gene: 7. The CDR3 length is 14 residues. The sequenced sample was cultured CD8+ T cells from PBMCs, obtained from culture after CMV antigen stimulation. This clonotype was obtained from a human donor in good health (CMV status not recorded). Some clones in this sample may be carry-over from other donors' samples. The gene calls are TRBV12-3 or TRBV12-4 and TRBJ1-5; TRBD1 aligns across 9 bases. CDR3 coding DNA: TGTGCCAGCAACCAAGACAGGGGGGTTCAGCCCCAGCATTTT. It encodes CASNQDRGVQPQHF.